Below, 21 T cell receptor beta chains from the same sample are listed, as sequenced in a study of blood T cell repertoires in COVID-19 (TCRdb year 2020). Preparation of the library involved the immunoSEQ multiplex PCR assay. TCRdb retrieved this table from immuneACCESS and kept in-frame rearrangements only. Not all clones are present; in checked studies, unresolved V genes account for under half, and no reason is known for the remainder. The sample data list around 120,000 clones, and approximately 69% of these were observed just once. Jointly, the top ten make up approximately 6.2% of the sample. What was sequenced was peripheral blood. Receptors were obtained from a man at least 80 years old with acute or convalescent COVID-19.

The chain joins TRBV18 to TRBJ2-7; 11 bases are shared with TRBD2. Looked up from germline, CDR1 is KGHSH and CDR2 is LQKENI. This CDR3 has 13 amino acids. V was clipped by 3 bases and J by 6 bases; unmatched bases: 1. CDR3 protein: CASSPSGRAEQYF. The CDR3 DNA sequence: TGTGCCAGCTCACCTAGCGGGAGGGCCGAGCAGTACTTC.

The gene calls are TRBV4-1 and TRBJ1-4; the D is unclear. The V and J ends lost 4 bases and 4 bases respectively, with 13 bases between them. The CDR3 is made up of 15 amino acids. Germline loops: CDR1 MGHRA, CDR2 YSYEKL. The CDR3 DNA follows: TGCGCCAGCAGCCCCCCGGGGAGCGTTAATGAAAAACTGTTTTTT. It specifies CASSPPGSVNEKLFF.

By its share, this clone is medium-sized. As DNA, the CDR3 is TGTGCCAGCTTCCGTTTAGGACAAATTTGGGGCTACACCTTC. This translates into CASFRLGQIWGYTF. V and J are TRBV28 and TRBJ1-2, with D possibly matching TRBD1 (5 bases). V was shortened by 8 bases and J by 8 bases, with 21 bases between the two germline ends. Germline V lookup: CDR1 MDHEN, CDR2 SYDVKM. The CDR3 sequence is 14 residues long.

The chain uses TRBV30 and TRBJ2-3; 9 nucleotides agree with TRBD2. V was pared by 5 bases and J by 8 bases, with 5 bases of the junction left unmatched. The CDR3 has 12 residues. CDR1 and CDR2 (germline): GTSNPN, SVGIG (reference sequence). Here the CDR3 DNA reads TGTGCCTGGGCTAGCGGGGCTGGTACGCAGTATTTT. It specifies CAWASGAGTQYF. Combining the CDR3 with reference TRBV30 and TRBJ2-3 gives the whole variable domain SQTIHQWPATLVQPVGSPLSLECTVEGTSNPNLYWYRQAAGRGLQLLFYSVGIGQISSEVPQNLSASRPQDRQFILSSKKLLLSDSGFYLCAWASGAGTQYFGPGTRLTVL.

As regards this clone: One end of the junction varies from germline; a read error may be responsible. V usage is TRBV6-6 and J usage is TRBJ1-1, with D hard to call. Per germline, CDR1 MNHNY and CDR2 SVGAGI (reference sequence). The CDR3 loop spans 10 amino acids. Here the CDR3 reads CASSYDAVAF. CDR3 DNA sequence: TGTGCCAGCAGTTACGATGCGGTTGCGTTT.

V gene TRBV27 combines with J gene TRBJ2-5; 7 nucleotides match TRBD2. The V gene's germline CDR1 is MNHEY and CDR2 SMNVEV (reference sequence). The CDR3 has 13 residues. The trim removed 3 bases at V and 3 bases at J, leaving 1 base unmatched. CDR3 amino acids: CASSFGGKETQYF. For the CDR3, the DNA is TGTGCCAGCAGTTTCGGGGGGAAAGAGACCCAGTACTTC.

The sample holds many counts of this clone. CDR3 bases: TGTGCCAGCAGCCCCCAAGGGGGACTAGCGGGACCGGGGGATGAGCAGTTCTTC. Its protein product is CASSPQGGLAGPGDEQFF. The chain couples TRBV7-6 to TRBJ2-1; 13 positions match TRBD2. V lost 5 bases and J lost 8; bases outside the gene matches: 15. Looked up from germline, CDR1 is SGHVS and CDR2 is FNYEAQ. The CDR3 runs 18 residues.

The chain employs TRBV29-1 and TRBJ2-4, with 10 nucleotides matching TRBD1. The V gene end was trimmed by 7 bases and the J gene end by 1 base; junction bases not matched to a gene: 4. This CDR3 region has 14 residues. Germline V gene sequence: CDR1 SQVTM, CDR2 ANQGSEA. The CDR3 sequence is CSAGQGVAKNIQYF. DNA of the CDR3: TGCAGCGCCGGACAGGGGGTGGCCAAAAACATTCAGTACTTC.

The rearrangement links TRBV10-3 to TRBJ1-1; D is unclear. The V gene lost 0 bases and the J gene lost 10 bases, with 9 bases spanning the gap. CDR1 ENHRY and CDR2 SYGVKD come from the germline V gene. There are 12 residues in the CDR3. CDR3 protein: CAISESTSGAFF. In nucleotides, the CDR3 is TGTGCCATCAGTGAGTCGACATCCGGAGCTTTCTTT.

This chain uses TRBV21-1 with TRBJ2-5; TRBD2, the table's D call, lacks a check against the DNA. TRBV21-1 is recorded as a pseudogene. This CDR3 has 16 amino acids. CDR3 coding DNA: TGTGCCAGCAGCAAAGGCGGGGCGGGAGCACAAGAGACCCAGTACTTC. It is translated as CASSKGGAGAQETQYF.

This chain links TRBV4-1 with TRBJ2-1; 7 bases are shared with TRBD2. Looked up from germline, CDR1 is MGHRA and CDR2 is YSYEKL. This CDR3 comprises 15 residues. J lost 0 bases, V lost 7 bases, and 6 bases had no gene match. CDR3 DNA: TGCGCCAGCACGCGCACTAGCGACTCCTACAATGAGCAGTTCTTC. Translating gives CASTRTSDSYNEQFF.

This chain joins TRBV28 and TRBJ2-1, with a weak D call TRBD1 (6 bases). Trimming shortened V by 2 bases and J by 1 base, and 12 bases separated the two germline ends. CDR1 MDHEN and CDR2 SYDVKM come from the germline V gene. The CDR3 has 16 residues. The CDR3 nucleotides are TGTGCCAGCAGTTTACTCACAGGGTTGTCCTACAATGAGCAGTTCTTC. Amino acids: CASSLLTGLSYNEQFF.

V gene TRBV28 combines with J gene TRBJ1-6, with no clear D. V was trimmed by 3 bases and J by 0 bases, leaving 12 bases between them. The germline V gene has CDR1 MDHEN and CDR2 SYDVKM. CDR3 length equals 17 residues. CDR3 loop: CASSFRMRGSYNSPLHF. The CDR3, as DNA: TGTGCCAGCAGTTTCCGTATGCGGGGCTCCTATAATTCACCCCTCCACTTT. Together with reference TRBV28 and TRBJ1-6, the CDR3 gives the full variable domain: DVKVTQSSRYLVKRTGEKVFLECVQDMDHENMFWYRQDPGLGLRLIYFSYDVKMKEKGDIPEGYSVSREKKERFSLILESASTNQTSMYLCASSFRMRGSYNSPLHFGNGTRLTVT.

The V gene is TRBV19, the J gene TRBJ2-1; TRBD2 matches 13 bases. The germline CDR1 and CDR2 sequences are LNHDA and SQIVND (reference sequence). The CDR3 runs to 16 residues. V lost 8 bases, J lost 7 bases, and 11 bases stayed unmatched. This CDR3 is CASSQWGTSGANEQFF. The CDR3 coding sequence is TGTGCCAGTTCCCAATGGGGGACTAGCGGGGCTAATGAGCAGTTCTTC.

This rearrangement joins TRBV7-2 to TRBJ1-2; TRBD1 matches at 10 bases. V lost 2 bases, J lost 5 bases, and 2 bases stayed unmatched. Germline CDR1 reads SGHTA; CDR2 reads FQGNSA. CDR3 length: 14 amino acids. The CDR3 nucleotides are TGTGCCAGCAGCTTACGGGACAGGGGTTATGGCTACACCTTC. Translating it yields CASSLRDRGYGYTF. Full variable domain (outside the CDR3, taken from reference TRBV7-2 and TRBJ1-2): GAGVSQSPSNKVTEKGKDVELRCDPISGHTALYWYRQSLGQGLEFLIYFQGNSAPDKSGLPSDRFSAERTGGSVSTLTIQRTQQEDSAVYLCASSLRDRGYGYTFGSGTRLTVV.

The genes are TRBV10-3 and TRBJ2-3; 7 bases fit TRBD2. V gave up 6 bases and J gave up 2 bases; unmatched junction bases: 11. The CDR3 runs to 16 residues. Germline CDR1 is ENHRY and CDR2 is SYGVKD. The CDR3 loop is CAISLTGGSATDTQYF. The CDR3 DNA follows: TGTGCCATCAGCTTAACTGGCGGGAGTGCCACAGATACGCAGTATTTT.

This chain uses TRBV7-2 with TRBJ1-6; 10 bases fit TRBD1. Germline V gene sequence: CDR1 SGHTA, CDR2 FQGNSA. V lost 0 bases, J lost 10 bases, and 6 bases stayed unmatched. The CDR3 has 16 residues. CDR3 loop: CASSLATGGARSPLHF. The CDR3 DNA reads as TGTGCCAGCAGCTTAGCGACAGGGGGCGCGAGGTCACCCCTCCACTTT.

J is TRBJ2-5 and V is TRBV7-6; possibly TRBD2 for D (5 bases). V was pared by 5 bases and J by 1 base, with 14 bases between. Germline V gives CDR1 SGHVS, CDR2 FNYEAQ. The CDR3 totals 15 residues. The CDR3 DNA reads TGTGCCAGCAGCCCAAGGGAGCGGACCCAAGAGACCCAGTACTTC. The encoded protein is CASSPRERTQETQYF.

This chain links TRBV4-3 with TRBJ1-5; unclear D gene. The CDR3 extends over 13 amino acids. The V gene's germline CDR1 is LGHNA and CDR2 YSLEER. V was clipped by 1 base and J by 6 bases, with 7 bases between them. The CDR3 loop reads CASSQVRGQPQHF. CDR3 DNA: TGCGCCAGCAGCCAAGTTAGAGGTCAGCCCCAGCATTTT.

The chain has TRBV6-2 or TRBV6-3 and TRBJ2-1; 8 bases map to TRBD2. The V segment lost 6 bases and the J segment 4 bases; nucleotides outside the gene matches: 11. The CDR3 runs 16 residues. CDR1 is MNHEY and CDR2 is SVGEGT in the germline V gene. The CDR3 DNA reads TGTGCCAGCAGCTCTCCGGGACTAGTGAGGTACAATGAGCAGTTCTTC. Encoded protein: CASSSPGLVRYNEQFF.

The chain uses TRBV5-6 and TRBJ2-7; 7 bases match TRBD2. The CDR3 is 16 residues long. V lost 3 bases, J lost 0 bases, and 9 bases stayed unmatched. The V gene's germline CDR1 is SGHDT and CDR2 YYEEEE. The chain's CDR3 is CASSYGWDYDSYEQYF. For the CDR3, the DNA is TGTGCCAGCAGCTACGGCTGGGACTACGACTCCTACGAGCAGTACTTC.